This TCR beta chain was captured in a study of T cell responses to AZD1222 COVID-19 vaccine. For this clone: Its cognate antigen is unknown.

The V segment lost 7 bases and the J segment 0 bases; nucleotides outside the gene matches: 9. The V gene's germline CDR1 is MDHEN and CDR2 SYDVKM. The CDR3 runs to 16 residues. The repertoire was sequenced with immunoSEQ multiplex PCR; TCRdb's copy has only in-frame clones and lacks some. The sample has some 120,000 clones; about 90% are singletons. General study findings and limits: There were mostly white British donors and more females than males, and clonal diversity was possibly underestimated. Recipients of AZD1222 seropositive at baseline numbered only five or six.

The sequence was obtained from an adult in good health. V and J are TRBV28 and TRBJ1-1; 9 bases are a match to TRBD1. The material was peripheral blood, obtained on day 0 of MenACWY control vaccination. The CDR3 loop is CASIPVDRGLNTEAFF. In DNA, the CDR3 is TGTGCCAGCATTCCCGTGGACAGGGGTCTGAACACTGAAGCTTTCTTT.